The 22 T cell receptor beta chains reported below all come from one sample, sequenced in a study of OX40 agonist ivuxolimab in advanced cancers. Generated by immunoSEQ multiplex PCR, the TCRdb table keeps only in-frame clones and is missing some. The sample holds roughly 55,000 clones, more than 75% seen once. Sequenced here: CD4+ or CD8+ T cells sorted from blood, sampled in a trial of the OX40 agonist ivuxolimab. These receptors all come from an adult with an advanced solid tumor such as melanoma, head and neck, liver or kidney cancer.

The rearrangement links TRBV11-2 to TRBJ1-1, with a possible D match to TRBD1 (5 bases). CDR1 and CDR2 from the germline V gene are SGHAT and FQNNGV. With 5 bases removed from V and 7 bases from J, the gap between germline ends came to 11 bases. The CDR3 length is 12 residues. The DNA of the CDR3 is TGTGCCAGCAGCCCTCAGGGCCTTGAAGCTTTCTTT. Translated, it gives CASSPQGLEAFF.

J is TRBJ2-3 and V is TRBV7-2, with 7 bases that match TRBD2. Germline V gives CDR1 SGHTA, CDR2 FQGNSA. V lost 5 bases, J lost 3 bases, and 14 bases stayed unmatched. The CDR3 totals 17 residues. CDR3 DNA: TGTGCCAGCAGCCCCCTCGGTTGGGAGGGCCGTACAGATACGCAGTATTTT. Its translation is CASSPLGWEGRTDTQYF. The whole variable domain, filled in from reference TRBV7-2 and TRBJ2-3, reads GAGVSQSPSNKVTEKGKDVELRCDPISGHTALYWYRQSLGQGLEFLIYFQGNSAPDKSGLPSDRFSAERTGGSVSTLTIQRTQQEDSAVYLCASSPLGWEGRTDTQYFGPGTRLTVL.

The chain carries TRBV18 and TRBJ1-6; D call uncertain. The CDR3 totals 15 residues. V gave up 2 bases and J gave up 10 bases, with 15 bases separating them. Germline V gene sequence: CDR1 KGHSH, CDR2 LQKENI. The CDR3: CASSPTSVGSSPLHF. The CDR3 DNA is TGTGCCAGCTCACCAACTAGTGTGGGTTCCTCACCCCTCCACTTT.

The chain has TRBV2 and TRBJ2-1, with 10 bases lining up with TRBD1. The CDR3 runs to 16 residues. The V gene's germline CDR1 is SNHLY and CDR2 FYNNEI. The V gene end was trimmed by 3 bases and the J gene end by 4 bases; junction bases not matched to a gene: 6. The CDR3 sequence is CASSDQRTGGYNEQFF. The CDR3 DNA sequence: TGTGCCAGCAGTGATCAAAGGACAGGGGGTTACAATGAGCAGTTCTTC.

The CDR3 DNA sequence: TGCGCCAGCAGCTTGGCCGGTCCGGGACTAGCGGGGTTCACAGATACGCAGTATTTT. It yields the protein CASSLAGPGLAGFTDTQYF. V and J are TRBV5-1 and TRBJ2-3, with 13 bases identical to TRBD2. V was pared by 0 bases and J by 2 bases, with 9 bases of the junction left unmatched. CDR3 size: 19 residues. Germline V gene sequence: CDR1 SGHRS, CDR2 YFSETQ.

This rearrangement joins TRBV11-3 to TRBJ1-2, with a possible D match to TRBD1 (6 bases). Germline-derived CDR1 and CDR2 are SGHNT and YENEEA. Trimming stripped 5 bases from V and 6 bases from J, with 16 bases between. The CDR3 loop spans 14 amino acids. The CDR3 reads CASSPGGATNGYTF. In nucleotides, the CDR3 is TGTGCCAGCAGCCCCGGGGGGGCCACGAATGGCTACACCTTC.

The V call is TRBV1, the J call TRBJ1-2. TRBV1 represents a pseudogene. The CDR3 contains 16 residues. CDR3 nucleotides: TGCACCAGCAGCCATGACCCCGGTGAGGATTACTATGGCTACACCTTC. Encoded protein: CTSSHDPGEDYYGYTF.

The chain employs TRBV15 and TRBJ1-4; D not certain. Germline-derived CDR1 and CDR2 are LNHNV and YYDKDF (reference sequence). The V gene lost 5 bases and the J gene lost 8 bases, with 15 bases spanning the gap. CDR3 length: 14 residues. CDR3 sequence: CATSFHTDGEKLFF. CDR3 DNA: TGTGCCACCAGCTTTCACACCGATGGGGAAAAACTGTTTTTT.

The chain combines TRBV19 with TRBJ2-3; D is ambiguous. Trimming stripped 9 bases from V and 0 bases from J, with 10 bases between. CDR1 and CDR2 from the germline V gene are LNHDA and SQIVND (reference sequence). The CDR3 has 13 amino acids. The DNA for the CDR3 is TGTGCCAGCAATTGGGCTAGCACAGATACGCAGTATTTT. Amino acids: CASNWASTDTQYF.

This clone was recorded once. The chain links TRBV27 to TRBJ2-1; D may correspond to TRBD1 or TRBD2 (5 bases each). Deletions cut 3 bases from V and 4 bases from J, with 10 bases between. The germline V gene has CDR1 MNHEY and CDR2 SMNVEV (reference sequence). The CDR3 covers 14 residues. The CDR3 coding sequence is TGTGCCAGCAGTTTCTCTTGGGGGTACAATGAGCAGTTCTTC. Its protein product is CASSFSWGYNEQFF.

V gene TRBV7-2 combines with J gene TRBJ2-5; D remains unclear. The germline V gene has CDR1 SGHTA and CDR2 FQGNSA. V lost 5 bases to trimming and J lost 5 bases, with 12 bases between them. The length of the CDR3 is 13 residues. CDR3 residues: CASSPSDRETQYF. In DNA, the CDR3 is TGTGCCAGCAGCCCGTCCGACCGGGAGACCCAGTACTTC.

This clone is medium-sized (0.01 to 0.1%) by share. The J gene is TRBJ2-7, the V gene TRBV27, with TRBD2 identical over 8 bases. This CDR3 region has 14 residues. V lost 6 bases to trimming and J lost 11 bases; unmatched junction nucleotides: 15. CDR1 and CDR2 from the germline V gene are MNHEY and SMNVEV (reference sequence). The CDR3 is CASSPWQAGDDEYF. The CDR3 DNA sequence: TGTGCCAGCAGCCCCTGGCAAGCGGGAGACGATGAGTACTTC.

Only a few counts were recorded for this clone. V and J are TRBV4-3 and TRBJ1-1; tentative D call: TRBD1 (5 bases). This CDR3 is built from 14 residues. Per the germline V gene, CDR1 is LGHNA and CDR2 is YSLEER. The ends were cut back, 4 bases at V and 1 base at J, with 10 bases in the middle. The CDR3 sequence: CASSLQGRNTEAFF. Written as DNA, the CDR3 is TGCGCCAGCAGCCTGCAGGGAAGGAACACTGAAGCTTTCTTT.

The rearrangement joins TRBV2 to TRBJ1-2; D remains ambiguous. The CDR3 extends over 12 amino acids. The germline V and J ends were trimmed by 6 bases and 6 bases, with 11 bases remaining between them. From germline, CDR1 is SNHLY and CDR2 FYNNEI. CDR3: CASSGEEHGYTF. The DNA for the CDR3 is TGTGCCAGCAGCGGGGAGGAGCATGGCTACACCTTC.

The chain employs TRBV15 and TRBJ1-4; 7 positions agree with TRBD1. The V gene end was trimmed by 0 bases and the J gene end by 6 bases; junction bases not matched to a gene: 4. The CDR3 spans 15 residues. Germline CDR1 reads LNHNV; CDR2 reads YYDKDF (reference sequence). CDR3 DNA sequence: TGTGCCACCAGCAGAGAAACAGGGGAGCATGAAAAACTGTTTTTT. Protein: CATSRETGEHEKLFF.

The chain is built from TRBV9 and TRBJ1-1; D unclear. Germline V gene data show CDR1 as SGDLS and CDR2 as YYNGEE. This CDR3 has 14 amino acids. V lost 0 bases, J lost 6 bases, and 12 bases lay in between. DNA for the CDR3: TGTGCCAGCAGCGTAGCTTTTGATAGAGCTGAAGCTTTCTTT. Amino acids: CASSVAFDRAEAFF.

V gene TRBV5-4 combines with J gene TRBJ1-1, with a tentative D call TRBD1 (5 bases). This CDR3 spans 15 amino acids. V was trimmed by 4 bases and J by 3 bases, leaving 16 bases between them. Germline lookup yields CDR1 SGHNT and CDR2 YYREEE (reference sequence). As DNA, the CDR3 is TGTGCCAGCAGCCCCGGGGGGGGGAGAGACACTGAAGCTTTCTTT. Translating it yields CASSPGGGRDTEAFF.

The V and J genes are TRBV28 and TRBJ2-7; D might be TRBD1 (7 bases). This CDR3 has 15 amino acids. Germline assignment: CDR1 MDHEN and CDR2 SYDVKM. V was clipped by 2 bases and J by 5 bases, with 16 bases between them. CDR3 region: CASSLPQGGGDEQYF. The CDR3 DNA sequence: TGTGCCAGCAGTTTACCTCAGGGGGGCGGCGACGAGCAGTACTTC.

This clone has just one count. V gene TRBV25-1 combines with J gene TRBJ1-3; no clear D gene. Trimming took off 5 bases at V and 0 bases at J, with 8 bases between the two ends. The CDR3 consists of 14 residues. Germline assignment: CDR1 MGHDK and CDR2 SYGVNS. This CDR3 is CASSLMSSGNTIYF. CDR3 sequence (DNA): TGTGCCAGCAGTCTCATGAGCTCTGGAAACACCATATATTTT.

The chain carries TRBV5-4 and TRBJ2-1; a possible D gene is TRBD2 (6 bases). The CDR3 runs to 16 residues. V lost 4 bases to trimming and J lost 8 bases, with 22 bases between them. Germline values: CDR1 SGHNT, CDR2 YYREEE (reference sequence). The DNA for the CDR3 is TGTGCCAGCAGCATAACCCGGGACGGGAGTCGGGATGAGCAGTTCTTC. This codes for CASSITRDGSRDEQFF.

This clone was observed once. The V call is TRBV7-9, the J call TRBJ1-4; 7 nucleotides align to TRBD1. V gave up 5 bases and J gave up 8 bases; unmatched junction bases: 11. CDR3 length: 15 residues. Germline values: CDR1 SEHNR, CDR2 FQNEAQ (reference sequence). The CDR3: CASSPGQPPKEKLFF. The CDR3 DNA is TGTGCCAGCAGCCCGGGACAGCCCCCAAAGGAAAAACTGTTTTTT.

J is TRBJ1-6 and V is TRBV5-4; TRBD1 aligns across 8 bases. The CDR3 is 14 amino acids. The germline gives CDR1 SGHNT, CDR2 YYREEE (reference sequence). Trimming removed 4 bases from V and 8 bases from J; junction bases left unmatched: 5. CDR3 sequence: CASSEDRADSPLHF. CDR3 nucleotide sequence: TGTGCCAGCAGCGAGGACAGGGCGGATTCACCCCTCCACTTT.